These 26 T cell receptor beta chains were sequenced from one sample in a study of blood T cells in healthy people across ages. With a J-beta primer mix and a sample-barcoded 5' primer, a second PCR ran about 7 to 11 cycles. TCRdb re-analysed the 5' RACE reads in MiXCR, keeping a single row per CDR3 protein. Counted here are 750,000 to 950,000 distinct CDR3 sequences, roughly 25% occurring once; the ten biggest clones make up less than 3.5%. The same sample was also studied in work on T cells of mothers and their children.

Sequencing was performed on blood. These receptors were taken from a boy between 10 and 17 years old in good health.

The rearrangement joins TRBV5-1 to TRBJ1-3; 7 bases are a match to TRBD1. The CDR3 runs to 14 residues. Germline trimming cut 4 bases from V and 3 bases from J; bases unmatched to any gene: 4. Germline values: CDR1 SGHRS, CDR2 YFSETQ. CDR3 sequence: CASSPGTDGNTIYF. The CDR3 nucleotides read TGCGCCAGCAGCCCTGGGACAGATGGAAACACCATATATTTT.

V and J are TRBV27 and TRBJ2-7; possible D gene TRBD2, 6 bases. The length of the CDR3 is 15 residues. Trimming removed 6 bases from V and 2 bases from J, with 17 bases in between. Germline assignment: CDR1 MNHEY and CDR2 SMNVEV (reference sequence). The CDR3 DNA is TGTGCCAGCAGGGTGGGGACTCTCTCCGCCTACGAGCAGTACTTC. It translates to CASRVGTLSAYEQYF.

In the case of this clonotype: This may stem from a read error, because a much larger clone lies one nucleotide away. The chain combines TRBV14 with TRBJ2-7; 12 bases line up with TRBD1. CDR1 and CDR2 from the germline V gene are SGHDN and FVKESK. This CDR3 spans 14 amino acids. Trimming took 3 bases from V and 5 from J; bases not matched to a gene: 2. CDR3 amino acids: CASSQGQGAHEQYF. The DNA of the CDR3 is TGTGCCAGCAGCCAGGGACAGGGGGCCCACGAGCAGTACTTC.

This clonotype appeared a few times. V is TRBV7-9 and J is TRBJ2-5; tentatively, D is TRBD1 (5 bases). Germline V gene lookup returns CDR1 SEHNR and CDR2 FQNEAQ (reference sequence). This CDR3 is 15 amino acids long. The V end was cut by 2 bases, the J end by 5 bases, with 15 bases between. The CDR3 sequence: CASSLWYRSQETQYF. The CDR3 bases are TGTGCCAGCAGCTTATGGTACAGGTCACAGGAGACCCAGTACTTC.

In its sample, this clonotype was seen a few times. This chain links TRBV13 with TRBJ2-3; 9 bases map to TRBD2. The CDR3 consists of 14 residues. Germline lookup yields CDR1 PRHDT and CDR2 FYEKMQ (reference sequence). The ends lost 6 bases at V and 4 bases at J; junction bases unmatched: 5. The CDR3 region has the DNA TGTGCCAGCAGACCAGCGGGGGGCCCAGATACGCAGTATTTT. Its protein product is CASRPAGGPDTQYF.

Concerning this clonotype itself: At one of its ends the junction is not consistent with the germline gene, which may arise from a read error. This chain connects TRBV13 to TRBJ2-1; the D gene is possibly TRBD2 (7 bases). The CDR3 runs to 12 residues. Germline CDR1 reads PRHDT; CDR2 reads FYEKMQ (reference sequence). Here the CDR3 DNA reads TGTGCCAGCGGGGGGGCGTCCAATGAGCAATTCTTC. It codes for CASGGASNEQFF.

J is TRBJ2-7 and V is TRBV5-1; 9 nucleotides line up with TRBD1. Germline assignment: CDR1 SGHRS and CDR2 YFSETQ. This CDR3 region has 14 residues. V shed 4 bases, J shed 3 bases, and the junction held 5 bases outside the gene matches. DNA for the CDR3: TGCGCCAGCAGCGGGGGGACAGGGTACTACGAGCAGTACTTC. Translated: CASSGGTGYYEQYF.

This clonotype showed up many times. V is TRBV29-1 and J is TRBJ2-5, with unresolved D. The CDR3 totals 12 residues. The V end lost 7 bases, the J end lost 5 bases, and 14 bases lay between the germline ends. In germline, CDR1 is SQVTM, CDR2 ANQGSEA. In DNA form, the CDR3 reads TGCAGCGCTGGGTGGGGTCGGGAGACCCAGTACTTC. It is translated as CSAGWGRETQYF.

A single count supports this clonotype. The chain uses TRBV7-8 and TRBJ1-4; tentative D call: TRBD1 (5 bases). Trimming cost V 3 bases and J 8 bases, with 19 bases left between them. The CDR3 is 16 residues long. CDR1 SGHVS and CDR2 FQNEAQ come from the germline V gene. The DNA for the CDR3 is TGTGCCAGCAGCTTCCACCGGGGGGGGGTGGACGAAAAACTGTTTTTT. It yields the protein CASSFHRGGVDEKLFF. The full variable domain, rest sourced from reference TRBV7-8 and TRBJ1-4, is GAGVSQSPRYKVAKRGQDVALRCDPISGHVSLFWYQQALGQGPEFLTYFQNEAQLDKSGLPSDRFFAERPEGSVSTLKIQRTQQEDSAVYLCASSFHRGGVDEKLFFGSGTQLSVL.

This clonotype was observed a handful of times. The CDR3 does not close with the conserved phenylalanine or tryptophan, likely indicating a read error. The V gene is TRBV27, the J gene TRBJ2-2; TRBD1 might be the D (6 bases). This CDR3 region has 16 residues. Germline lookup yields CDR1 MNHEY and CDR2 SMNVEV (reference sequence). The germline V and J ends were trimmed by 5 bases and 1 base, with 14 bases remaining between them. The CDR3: CASSAAGGLNTGELFL. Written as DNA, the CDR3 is TGTGCCAGCAGTGCGGCTGGGGGCTTGAACACCGGGGAGCTGTTTCTT.

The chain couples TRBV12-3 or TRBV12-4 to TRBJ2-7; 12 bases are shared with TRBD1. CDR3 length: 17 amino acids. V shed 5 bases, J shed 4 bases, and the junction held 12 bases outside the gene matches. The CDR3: CASSEGFPGQGAYEQYF. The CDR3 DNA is TGTGCCAGCAGTGAAGGTTTCCCGGGACAGGGGGCTTACGAGCAGTACTTC.

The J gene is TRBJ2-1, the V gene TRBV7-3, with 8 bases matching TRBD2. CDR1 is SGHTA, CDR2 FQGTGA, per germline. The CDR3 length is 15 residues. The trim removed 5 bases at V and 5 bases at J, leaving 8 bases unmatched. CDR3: CASSRGGQPDNEQFF. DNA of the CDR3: TGTGCCAGCAGCCGCGGGGGGCAACCAGACAATGAGCAGTTCTTC.

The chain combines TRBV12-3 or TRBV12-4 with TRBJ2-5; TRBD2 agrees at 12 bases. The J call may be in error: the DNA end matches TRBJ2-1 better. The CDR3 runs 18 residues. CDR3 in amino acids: CASSFVTRLAGAPGEQFF. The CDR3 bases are TGTGCCAGCAGTTTCGTTACAAGACTAGCGGGGGCCCCCGGTGAGCAGTTCTTC.

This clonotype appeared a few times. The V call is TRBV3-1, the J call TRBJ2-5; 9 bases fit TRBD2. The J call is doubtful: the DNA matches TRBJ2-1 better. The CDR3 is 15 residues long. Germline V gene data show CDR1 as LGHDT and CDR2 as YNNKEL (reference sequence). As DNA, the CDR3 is TGTGCCAGCAGCCAGGAGGCTAGCGGGGTGAATGAGCAGTTCTTC. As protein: CASSQEASGVNEQFF.

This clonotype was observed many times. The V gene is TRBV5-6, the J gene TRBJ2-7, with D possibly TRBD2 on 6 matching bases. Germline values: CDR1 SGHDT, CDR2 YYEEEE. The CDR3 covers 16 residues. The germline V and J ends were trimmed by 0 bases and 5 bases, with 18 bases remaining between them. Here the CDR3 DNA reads TGTGCCAGCAGCTTGGATTTCGGGCGGGGCAACCACGAGCAGTACTTC. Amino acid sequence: CASSLDFGRGNHEQYF.

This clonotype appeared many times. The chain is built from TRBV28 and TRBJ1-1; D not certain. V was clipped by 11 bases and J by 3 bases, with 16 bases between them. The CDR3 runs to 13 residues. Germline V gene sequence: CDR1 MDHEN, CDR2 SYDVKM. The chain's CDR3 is CARSARRYTEAFF. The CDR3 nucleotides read TGTGCCCGTTCAGCGAGACGGTACACTGAAGCTTTCTTT.

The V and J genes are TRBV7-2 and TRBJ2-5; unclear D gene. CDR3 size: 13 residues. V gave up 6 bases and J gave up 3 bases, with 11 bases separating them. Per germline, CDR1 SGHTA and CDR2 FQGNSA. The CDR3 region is CASSSITEETQYF. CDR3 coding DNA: TGTGCCAGCAGTTCAATCACCGAAGAGACCCAGTACTTC.

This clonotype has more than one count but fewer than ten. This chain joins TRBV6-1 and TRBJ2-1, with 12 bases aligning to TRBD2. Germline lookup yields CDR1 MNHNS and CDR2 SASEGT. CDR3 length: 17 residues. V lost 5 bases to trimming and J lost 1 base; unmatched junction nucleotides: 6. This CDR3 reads CASSSLAGGPSYNEQFF. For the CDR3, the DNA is TGTGCCAGCAGTTCGCTAGCGGGGGGGCCGTCCTACAATGAGCAGTTCTTC.

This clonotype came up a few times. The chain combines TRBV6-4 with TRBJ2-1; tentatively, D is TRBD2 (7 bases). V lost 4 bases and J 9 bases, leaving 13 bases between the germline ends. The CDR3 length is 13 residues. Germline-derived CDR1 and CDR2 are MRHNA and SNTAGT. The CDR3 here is CASSAMGGPEQFF. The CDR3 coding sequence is TGTGCCAGCAGTGCGATGGGGGGGCCTGAGCAGTTCTTC.

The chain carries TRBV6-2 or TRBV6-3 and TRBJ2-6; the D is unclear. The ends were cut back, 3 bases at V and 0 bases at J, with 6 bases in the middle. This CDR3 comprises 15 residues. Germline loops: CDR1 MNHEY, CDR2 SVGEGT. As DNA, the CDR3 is TGTGCCAGCAGTTATCAAAGCTCTGGGGCCAACGTCCTGACTTTC. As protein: CASSYQSSGANVLTF.

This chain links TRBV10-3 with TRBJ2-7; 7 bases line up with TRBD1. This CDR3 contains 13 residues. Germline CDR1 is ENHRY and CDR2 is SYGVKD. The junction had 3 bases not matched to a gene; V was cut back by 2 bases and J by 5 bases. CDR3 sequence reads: CAISEGQVNEQYF. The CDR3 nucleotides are TGTGCCATCAGTGAGGGACAGGTCAACGAGCAGTACTTC.

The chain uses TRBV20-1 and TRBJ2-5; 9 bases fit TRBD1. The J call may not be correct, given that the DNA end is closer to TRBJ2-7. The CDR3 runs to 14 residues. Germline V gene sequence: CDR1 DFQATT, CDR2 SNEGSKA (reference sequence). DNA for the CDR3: TGCAGTGCTAGACCCGGGACAGGGTCCTACGAGCAGTACTTC. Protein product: CSARPGTGSYEQYF.

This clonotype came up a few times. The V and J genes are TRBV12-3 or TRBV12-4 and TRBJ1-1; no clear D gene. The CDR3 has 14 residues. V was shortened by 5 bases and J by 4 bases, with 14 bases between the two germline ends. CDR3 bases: TGTGCCAGCAGTCTCCGGGAGGCTGGCACTGAAGCTTTCTTT. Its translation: CASSLREAGTEAFF.

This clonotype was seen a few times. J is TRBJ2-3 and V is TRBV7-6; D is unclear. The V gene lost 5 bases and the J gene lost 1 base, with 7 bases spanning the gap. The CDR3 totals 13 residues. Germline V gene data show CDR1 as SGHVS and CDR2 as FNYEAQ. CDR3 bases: TGTGCCAGCAGCCCCGACGGCACAGATACGCAGTATTTT. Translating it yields CASSPDGTDTQYF. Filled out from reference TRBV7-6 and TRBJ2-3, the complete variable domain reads GAGVSQSPRYKVTKRGQDVALRCDPISGHVSLYWYRQALGQGPEFLTYFNYEAQQDKSGLPNDRFSAERPEGSISTLTIQRTEQRDSAMYRCASSPDGTDTQYFGPGTRLTVL.

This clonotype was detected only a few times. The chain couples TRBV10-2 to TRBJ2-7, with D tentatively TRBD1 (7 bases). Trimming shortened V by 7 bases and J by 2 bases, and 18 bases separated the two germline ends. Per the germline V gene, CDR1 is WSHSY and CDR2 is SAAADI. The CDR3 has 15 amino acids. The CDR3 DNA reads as TGCGCCAGCACCATCTTTCAGGGGGGCCCCTACGAGCAGTACTTC. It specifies CASTIFQGGPYEQYF.

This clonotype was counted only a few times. The CDR3 protein is CSAGPGTGAYGYTF. CDR3 coding DNA: TGCAGTGCTGGCCCCGGGACAGGGGCATATGGCTACACCTTC. The V call is TRBV20-1, the J call TRBJ1-2; TRBD1 matches 10 bases. The CDR3 runs 14 residues. V dropped 5 bases and J dropped 5; count of bases not matched to a gene: 8. Germline CDR1 and CDR2: DFQATT and SNEGSKA (reference sequence).